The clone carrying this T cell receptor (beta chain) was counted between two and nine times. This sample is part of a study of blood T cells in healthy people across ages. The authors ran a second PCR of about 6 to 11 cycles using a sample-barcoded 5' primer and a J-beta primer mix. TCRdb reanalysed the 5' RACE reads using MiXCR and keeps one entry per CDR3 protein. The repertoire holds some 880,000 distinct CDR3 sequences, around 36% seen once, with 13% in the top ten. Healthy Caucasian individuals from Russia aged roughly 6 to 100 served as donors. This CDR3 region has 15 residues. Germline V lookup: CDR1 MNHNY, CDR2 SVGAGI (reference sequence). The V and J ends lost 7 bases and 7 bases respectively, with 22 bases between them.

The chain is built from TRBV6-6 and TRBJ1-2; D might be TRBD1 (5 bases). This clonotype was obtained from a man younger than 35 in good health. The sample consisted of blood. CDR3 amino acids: CASKGGSRVGLGYTF. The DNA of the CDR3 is TGTGCCAGCAAGGGAGGGTCTCGAGTGGGGCTTGGCTACACCTTC.